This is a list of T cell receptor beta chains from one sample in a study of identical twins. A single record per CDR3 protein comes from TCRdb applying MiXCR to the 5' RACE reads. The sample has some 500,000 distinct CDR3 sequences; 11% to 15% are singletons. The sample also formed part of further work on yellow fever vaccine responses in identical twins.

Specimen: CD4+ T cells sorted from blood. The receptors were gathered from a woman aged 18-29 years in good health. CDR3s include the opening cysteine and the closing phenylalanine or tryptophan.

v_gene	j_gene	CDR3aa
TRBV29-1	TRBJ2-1	CSVERLAGGYEQFF
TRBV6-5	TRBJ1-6	CASSYQYYNSPLHF
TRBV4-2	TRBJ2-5	CASSQPTSSQETQYF
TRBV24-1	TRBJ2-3	CATSGANTDTQYF
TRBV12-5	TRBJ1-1	CASGLVLDRGVVTEAFF
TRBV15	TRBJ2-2	CATSREVTIGELFF
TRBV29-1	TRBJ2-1	CSAHQWGRDNEQFF
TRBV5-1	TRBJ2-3	CASSSTGLAADTQYF
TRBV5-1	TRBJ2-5	CASSLGPVGETQYF
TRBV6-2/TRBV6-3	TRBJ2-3	CASSSPGMSDTQYF
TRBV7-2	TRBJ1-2	CASSLNGGLNYGYTF
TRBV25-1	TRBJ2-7	CASSASIPPGSYEQYF
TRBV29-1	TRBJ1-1	CSVVLTGRNTEAFF
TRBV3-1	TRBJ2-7	CASSRILDEQYF
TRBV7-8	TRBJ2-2	CASSLLGEAYTGELFF
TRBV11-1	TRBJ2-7	CASSPGLAGAGYEQYF
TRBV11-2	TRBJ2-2	CASSAPGQGTGELFF
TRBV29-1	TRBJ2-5	CSVEEETQYF
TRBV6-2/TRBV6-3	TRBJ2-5	CASSYGTLSKFQETQYF
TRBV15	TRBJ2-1	CATSRTGPTNEQFF
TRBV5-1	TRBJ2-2	CASSLFASGKGDTGELFF
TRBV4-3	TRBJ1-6	CASSQGDSGGNSPLHF
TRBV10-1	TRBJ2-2	CASSEILGGTGELFF
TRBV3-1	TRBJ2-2	CASSPTGFAGELFF
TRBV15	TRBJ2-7	CATSRDYGGTYEQYF
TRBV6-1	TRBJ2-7	CASNMGSGPPYEQYF
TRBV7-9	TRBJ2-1	CASVGWSYNEQFF
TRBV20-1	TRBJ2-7	CSASEADYEQYF
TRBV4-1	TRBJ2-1	CASSHYTLGQFF
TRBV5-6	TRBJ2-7	CASSLARLTVDEQYF
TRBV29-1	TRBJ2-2	CSVFGDGELFF
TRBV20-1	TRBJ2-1	CSARESRYNEQFF
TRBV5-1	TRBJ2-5	CASSKDSRAETQYF
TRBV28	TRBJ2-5	CASSLGLRQETQYF
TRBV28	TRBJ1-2	CASVSITGASGYTF
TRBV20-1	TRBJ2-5	CSAKNNPLTGTETQYF
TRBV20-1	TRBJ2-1	CSAPRQGEQFF
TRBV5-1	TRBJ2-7	CASSFRAGGGTPSSYEQYF
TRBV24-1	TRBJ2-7	CATSDREEGSYEQYF
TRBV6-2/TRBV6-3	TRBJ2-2	CASKWDAGELFF
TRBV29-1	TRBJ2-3	CSVAWKAGGTDTQYF
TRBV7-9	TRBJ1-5	CASSPLTSNQPQHF
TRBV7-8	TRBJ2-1	CASSPTPDDEDEQFF
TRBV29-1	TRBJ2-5	CSAGLVQETQYF
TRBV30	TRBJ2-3	CAWNLAGGPTQYF